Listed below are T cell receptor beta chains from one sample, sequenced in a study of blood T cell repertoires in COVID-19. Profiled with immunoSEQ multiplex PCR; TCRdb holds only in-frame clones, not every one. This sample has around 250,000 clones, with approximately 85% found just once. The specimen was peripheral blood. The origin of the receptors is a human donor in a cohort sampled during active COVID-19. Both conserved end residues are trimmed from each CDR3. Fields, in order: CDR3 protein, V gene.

cdr3_aa: ASSFGLLQGYGYT; v_call: TRBV5-8
cdr3_aa: ATSRDLGGGPPDTQY; v_call: TRBV15
cdr3_aa: ASSQRTGWSYEQY; v_call: TRBV14
cdr3_aa: ASSQDSQGPIGTQY; v_call: TRBV3-1/TRBV3-2
cdr3_aa: ASSSLAERGYEQY; v_call: TRBV27
cdr3_aa: ASSLGTPVTYGYT; v_call: TRBV5-1
cdr3_aa: AISVPGFPNYGYT; v_call: TRBV10-3
cdr3_aa: ATRDTMGTQY; v_call: TRBV24-1
cdr3_aa: ASRILGGSEQY; v_call: TRBV27
cdr3_aa: ASFLLGDSYNEQF; v_call: TRBV5-5
cdr3_aa: ASSPPPGGSYEQY; v_call: TRBV7-2
cdr3_aa: ASSQERRGSNSGNTIY; v_call: TRBV3-1/TRBV3-2
cdr3_aa: ASAGGARYEQY; v_call: TRBV25-1
cdr3_aa: ASSVALASYNEQF; v_call: TRBV9
cdr3_aa: ASSYDRVQF; v_call: TRBV3-1/TRBV3-2
cdr3_aa: ASSEANRVERYT; v_call: TRBV6-1